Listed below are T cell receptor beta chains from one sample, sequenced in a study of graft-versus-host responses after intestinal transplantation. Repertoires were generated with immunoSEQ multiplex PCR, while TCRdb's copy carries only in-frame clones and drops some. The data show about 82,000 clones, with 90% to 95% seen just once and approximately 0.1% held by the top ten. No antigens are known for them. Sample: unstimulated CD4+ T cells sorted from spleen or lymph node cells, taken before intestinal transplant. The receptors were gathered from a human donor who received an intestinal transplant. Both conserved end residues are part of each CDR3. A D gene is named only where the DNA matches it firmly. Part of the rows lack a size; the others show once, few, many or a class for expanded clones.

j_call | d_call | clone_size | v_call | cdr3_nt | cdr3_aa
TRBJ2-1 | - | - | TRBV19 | TGTGCCAGTAGTATTGGACCCCCGGGGGGCGTTGGCTACAATGAGCAGTTCTTC | CASSIGPPGGVGYNEQFF
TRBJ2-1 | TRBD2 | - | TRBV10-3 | TGTGCAGCGACTCGGGGACTAACAAACTCCTACAATGAGCAGTTCTTC | CAATRGLTNSYNEQFF
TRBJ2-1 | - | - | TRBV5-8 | TGTGCCAGCAGCTTGAGGGGGGGCTCCTACAATGAGCAGTTCTTC | CASSLRGGSYNEQFF
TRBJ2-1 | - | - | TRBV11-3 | TGTGCCAGCAGCCAAGGGGCGAGCTCCTACAATGAGCAGTTCTTC | CASSQGASSYNEQFF
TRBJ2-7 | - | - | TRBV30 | TGTGCCTGGAACCTAGGACTACTTTACGAGCAGTACTTC | CAWNLGLLYEQYF
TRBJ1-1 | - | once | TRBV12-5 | TGTGCTAGTGGTGGAGCGACAGGGAACACTGAAGCTTTCTTT | CASGGATGNTEAFF
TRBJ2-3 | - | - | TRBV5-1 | TGCGCCAGCAGCCCAAGGGGCGCTAGCACAGATACGCAGTATTTT | CASSPRGASTDTQYF
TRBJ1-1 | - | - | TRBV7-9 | TGTGCCAGCAGCTTTGAGATAAACACTGAAGCTTTCTTT | CASSFEINTEAFF
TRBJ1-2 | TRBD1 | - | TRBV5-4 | TGTGCCAGCAGCGATAAAGCGTCCGGACAGGGGGCTTTCTATGGCTACACCTTC | CASSDKASGQGAFYGYTF
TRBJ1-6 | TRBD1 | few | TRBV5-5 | TGTGCCACCAAGACAGGGGGCGATTCACCCCTCCACTTT | CATKTGGDSPLHF
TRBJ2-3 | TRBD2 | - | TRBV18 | TGTGCCAGCTCACCATTTCTTAGCGGGGGCATCACAGATACGCAGTATTTT | CASSPFLSGGITDTQYF
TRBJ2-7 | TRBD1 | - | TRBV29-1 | TGCAGCGTTGATCTTACCGGGACAGGTATCGAGCAGTACTTC | CSVDLTGTGIEQYF
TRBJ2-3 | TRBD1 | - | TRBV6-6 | TGTGCCAGCAGTTACTCACCGGGACAGCGCACAGATACGCAGTATTTT | CASSYSPGQRTDTQYF
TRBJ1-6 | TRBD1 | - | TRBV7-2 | TGTGCCAGCAGCTTAGCCGGGGACAGGGGTTATAATTCACCCCTCCACTTT | CASSLAGDRGYNSPLHF
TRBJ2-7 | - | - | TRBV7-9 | TGTGCCAGCAGCTTATCCACCTACGAGCAGTACTTC | CASSLSTYEQYF
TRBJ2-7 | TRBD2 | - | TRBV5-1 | TGCGCCAGCAGCCCGTCGAGGCTAGCGGGGGCCCCAGAGAACCTCGAGCAGTACTTC | CASSPSRLAGAPENLEQYF
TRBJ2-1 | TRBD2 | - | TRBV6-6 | TGTGCCACCAAGCGGGGGCCCGAGAATGAGCAGTTCTTC | CATKRGPENEQFF
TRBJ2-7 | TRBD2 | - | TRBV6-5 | TGTGCCAGCAGGTCGACTAGCGGGCAATCCTACGAGCAGTACTTC | CASRSTSGQSYEQYF
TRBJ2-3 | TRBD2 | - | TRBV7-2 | TGTGCCAGCAGCCGAAACCCCGGGACTAGCGGGGGATACACAGATACGCAGTATTTT | CASSRNPGTSGGYTDTQYF
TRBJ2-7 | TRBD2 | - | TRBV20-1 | TGCAGTGCTAGAAGCGGGGGGAAGCAGTACTTC | CSARSGGKQYF
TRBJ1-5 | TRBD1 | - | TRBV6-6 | TGTGCCAGCACTATACGACAGGGGGCGGACAATCAGCCCCAGCATTTT | CASTIRQGADNQPQHF
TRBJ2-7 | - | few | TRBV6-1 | TGTGCCAGCAGTGAAGCCGGACTGGGTACCTACGAGCAGTACTTC | CASSEAGLGTYEQYF
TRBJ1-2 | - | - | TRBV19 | TGTGCCAGTAGCCGAGGGCAGAATAACTATGGCTACACCTTC | CASSRGQNNYGYTF
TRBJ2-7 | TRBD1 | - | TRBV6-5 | TGTGCCAGCAGCCGACAGGGACCCGCGGGCTACGAGCAGTACTTC | CASSRQGPAGYEQYF
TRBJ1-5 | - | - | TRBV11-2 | TGTGCCAGCAGCTTAAGGGCGGGGGGAAATCAGCCCCAGCATTTT | CASSLRAGGNQPQHF
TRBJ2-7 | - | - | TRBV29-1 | TGCAGCGCCAGGGGGAGCGGGGGACTCTCCTACGAGCAGTACTTC | CSARGSGGLSYEQYF
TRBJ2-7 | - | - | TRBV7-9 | TGTGCCAGCAGCTTAGGAACGACAGGCTACTCCTACGAGCAGTACTTC | CASSLGTTGYSYEQYF
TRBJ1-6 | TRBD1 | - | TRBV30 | TGTGCCTGGAGAGACGGGTGGGGGACAGAGCGCTCCTATAATTCACCCCTCCACTTT | CAWRDGWGTERSYNSPLHF
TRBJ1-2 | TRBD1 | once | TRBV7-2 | TGTGCCAGCAGCTTAGCAGGGACAGACACTAACTATGGCTACACCTTC | CASSLAGTDTNYGYTF
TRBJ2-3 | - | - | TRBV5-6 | TGTGCCAGCAGCTCCTGGGCAGTAAGGTACACAGATACGCAGTATTTT | CASSSWAVRYTDTQYF
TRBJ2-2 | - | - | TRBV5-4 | TGTGCCAGCAGTTCCGGGGGTTATGGCAAATCGAACACCGGGGAGCTGTTTTTT | CASSSGGYGKSNTGELFF
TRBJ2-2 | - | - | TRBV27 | TGTGCCAGCAGCCCCACGGGGGCCGGGGAGCTGTTTTTT | CASSPTGAGELFF
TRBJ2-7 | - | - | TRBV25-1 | TGTGCCAGCAGTGGAAGGGGTGACTACGAGCAGTACTTC | CASSGRGDYEQYF
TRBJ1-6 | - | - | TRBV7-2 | TGTGCCAGCAGCTTAAAGGCAGGGGATCATTCACCCCTCCACTTT | CASSLKAGDHSPLHF
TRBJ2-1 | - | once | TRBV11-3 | TGTGCCAGCAGCATAAACCGGCGGTTCATGGGTCCGAAGGATGAGCAGTTCTTC | CASSINRRFMGPKDEQFF
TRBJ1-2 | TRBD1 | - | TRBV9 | TGTGCCAGCAGCTTCCAACAGGGGCCATATGGCTACACCTTC | CASSFQQGPYGYTF
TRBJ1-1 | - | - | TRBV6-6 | TGTGCCAGCAGTACTCAGGGTCTGAACACTGAAGCTTTCTTT | CASSTQGLNTEAFF
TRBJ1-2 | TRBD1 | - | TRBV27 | TGTGCCAGCAGTTTCCTAGGGACAGGGGAATATCGTGGCTACACCTTC | CASSFLGTGEYRGYTF
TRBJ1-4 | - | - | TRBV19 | TGTGCCAGTAGTATGGGAGGGGAAAAACTGTTTTTT | CASSMGGEKLFF
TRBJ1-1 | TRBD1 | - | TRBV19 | TGTGCCAGTAGGGACAGGGCCACTGAAGCTTTCTTT | CASRDRATEAFF
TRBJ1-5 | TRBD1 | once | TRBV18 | TGTGCCAGCTCATCACTCCCGACAGGGGATAATAGCAATCAGCCCCAGCATTTT | CASSSLPTGDNSNQPQHF
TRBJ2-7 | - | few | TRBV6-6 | TGTGCCAGCAGTTACGAGTCAGGGCCCTCACGCGAGCAGTACTTC | CASSYESGPSREQYF
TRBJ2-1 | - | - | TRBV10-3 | TGTGCCATCAGTGGCGGTAGCGAGTCTGAATACAATGAGCAGTTCTTC | CAISGGSESEYNEQFF
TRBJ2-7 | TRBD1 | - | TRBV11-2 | TGTGCCAGCAGCCAAGCAAGACAGGGTAGGGAGCAGTACTTC | CASSQARQGREQYF
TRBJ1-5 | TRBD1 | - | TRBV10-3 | TGTGCCACCGGGGACAGGGAGGACAATCAGCCCCAGCATTTT | CATGDREDNQPQHF
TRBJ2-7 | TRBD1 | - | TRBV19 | TGTGCCAGTAGTGTACGGGCCGGGACAGGGCCCTACGAGCAGTACTTC | CASSVRAGTGPYEQYF
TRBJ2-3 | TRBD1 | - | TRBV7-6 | TGTGCCAGCAGCCCTCTTGGACAGGGAATTGCAGATACGCAGTATTTT | CASSPLGQGIADTQYF
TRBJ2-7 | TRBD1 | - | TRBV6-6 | TGTGCCAGCAACCGGGACAGGGGCTTCTCCTACGAGCAGTACTTC | CASNRDRGFSYEQYF
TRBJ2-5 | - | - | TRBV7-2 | TGTGCCAGCAGCTTGACAGGAAAAGGGGAGACCCAGTACTTC | CASSLTGKGETQYF
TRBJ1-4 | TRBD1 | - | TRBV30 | TGTGCCTGGAACTTCGACAGGGGAAAACTGTTTTTT | CAWNFDRGKLFF
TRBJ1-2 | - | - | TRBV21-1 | TGTGCCAGCAGCAAGGGGGACAGGTCCTATTGGGGTGGCTACACCTTC | CASSKGDRSYWGGYTF
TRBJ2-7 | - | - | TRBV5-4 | TGTGCCAGCAGCTTGGAAAACGGCGGGCCTGCGGACTTC | CASSLENGGPADF
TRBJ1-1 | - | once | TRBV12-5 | TGTGCTAGTGGTTTGCGGGACTTGAACACTGAAGCTTTCTTT | CASGLRDLNTEAFF
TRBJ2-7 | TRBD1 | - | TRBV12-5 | TGTGCTAGTGGTTTGGTGGCCGGGACAGGGGGCTTGGAGCAGTACTTC | CASGLVAGTGGLEQYF
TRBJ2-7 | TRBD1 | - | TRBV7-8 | TGTGCCAGCAGCTTAGGGCACAGGGGCTACGAGCAGTACTTC | CASSLGHRGYEQYF
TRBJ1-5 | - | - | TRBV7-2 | TGTGCCAGCAGCTCGGAGTTTGGACCCCAGCATTTT | CASSSEFGPQHF